The sequence of this T cell receptor beta chain was determined in a study of tissue T cells after allogeneic stem cell transplantation. Study observations and caveats: Tissue-detected TCR repertoire was only partly captured by blood and spleen T cells. The patient cohort was small and clinically heterogeneous, with limited sampling depth. Which tissue TCRs were alloreactive or antigen-specific was not determined. Some clones might be persisting host cells. Shared clones across patients were few; motif clustering revealed tissue-specific shared signatures.

Remarks on this clone: Its antigen is unidentified. The genes and germline here are from mouse. Read sequence stops 1 residue before the CDR3 end, and the germline J gene provides the missing end.

Assay: immunoSEQ multiplex PCR; the TCRdb copy retains only in-frame clones and omits some. The data hold more than 40,000 clones, with 73% observed a single time. The germline V and J ends were trimmed by 5 bases and 3 bases, with 8 bases remaining between them. The CDR3 totals 13 residues. Germline loops: CDR1 LGHNA, CDR2 YSYQKL. Sequenced sample: sorted cells pooled from one or two spleens. This chain links TRBV2 with TRBJ2-1; possible D gene TRBD1, 6 bases. The sequence came from a pool of C57BL/6 mice in good health. The CDR3 sequence is CASSRDIYAEQFF. Incomplete CDR3 DNA: TGTGCCAGCAGCAGGGACATCTATGCTGAGCAGTTC.